This TCR beta chain was sequenced for a study of blood T cell repertoires in COVID-19. Whole-study context: The United States, Italy and Spain provided the acute and convalescent COVID-19 samples. PBMCs, B-cell-depleted T cells, or T cells were the source of the cDNA or gDNA that made up the material.

Libraries were prepared by immunoSEQ multiplex PCR; TCRdb keeps only in-frame clonotypes and omits some of them. The sample records around 250,000 clones, roughly 85% being singletons. V was pared by 6 bases and J by 2 bases, with 23 bases between. Germline V gives CDR1 KGHSH, CDR2 LQKENI. CDR3 length: 17 residues. The source is a man in his thirties or forties who had recovered from COVID-19. The sequenced material came from peripheral blood. J is TRBJ2-7 and V is TRBV18; TRBD1 might be the D (6 bases). Here the CDR3 DNA reads TGTGCCAGCTCGCGGGCGATTTCAGGGGCGCCCGCCTACGAGCAGTACTTC. It specifies CASSRAISGAPAYEQYF.